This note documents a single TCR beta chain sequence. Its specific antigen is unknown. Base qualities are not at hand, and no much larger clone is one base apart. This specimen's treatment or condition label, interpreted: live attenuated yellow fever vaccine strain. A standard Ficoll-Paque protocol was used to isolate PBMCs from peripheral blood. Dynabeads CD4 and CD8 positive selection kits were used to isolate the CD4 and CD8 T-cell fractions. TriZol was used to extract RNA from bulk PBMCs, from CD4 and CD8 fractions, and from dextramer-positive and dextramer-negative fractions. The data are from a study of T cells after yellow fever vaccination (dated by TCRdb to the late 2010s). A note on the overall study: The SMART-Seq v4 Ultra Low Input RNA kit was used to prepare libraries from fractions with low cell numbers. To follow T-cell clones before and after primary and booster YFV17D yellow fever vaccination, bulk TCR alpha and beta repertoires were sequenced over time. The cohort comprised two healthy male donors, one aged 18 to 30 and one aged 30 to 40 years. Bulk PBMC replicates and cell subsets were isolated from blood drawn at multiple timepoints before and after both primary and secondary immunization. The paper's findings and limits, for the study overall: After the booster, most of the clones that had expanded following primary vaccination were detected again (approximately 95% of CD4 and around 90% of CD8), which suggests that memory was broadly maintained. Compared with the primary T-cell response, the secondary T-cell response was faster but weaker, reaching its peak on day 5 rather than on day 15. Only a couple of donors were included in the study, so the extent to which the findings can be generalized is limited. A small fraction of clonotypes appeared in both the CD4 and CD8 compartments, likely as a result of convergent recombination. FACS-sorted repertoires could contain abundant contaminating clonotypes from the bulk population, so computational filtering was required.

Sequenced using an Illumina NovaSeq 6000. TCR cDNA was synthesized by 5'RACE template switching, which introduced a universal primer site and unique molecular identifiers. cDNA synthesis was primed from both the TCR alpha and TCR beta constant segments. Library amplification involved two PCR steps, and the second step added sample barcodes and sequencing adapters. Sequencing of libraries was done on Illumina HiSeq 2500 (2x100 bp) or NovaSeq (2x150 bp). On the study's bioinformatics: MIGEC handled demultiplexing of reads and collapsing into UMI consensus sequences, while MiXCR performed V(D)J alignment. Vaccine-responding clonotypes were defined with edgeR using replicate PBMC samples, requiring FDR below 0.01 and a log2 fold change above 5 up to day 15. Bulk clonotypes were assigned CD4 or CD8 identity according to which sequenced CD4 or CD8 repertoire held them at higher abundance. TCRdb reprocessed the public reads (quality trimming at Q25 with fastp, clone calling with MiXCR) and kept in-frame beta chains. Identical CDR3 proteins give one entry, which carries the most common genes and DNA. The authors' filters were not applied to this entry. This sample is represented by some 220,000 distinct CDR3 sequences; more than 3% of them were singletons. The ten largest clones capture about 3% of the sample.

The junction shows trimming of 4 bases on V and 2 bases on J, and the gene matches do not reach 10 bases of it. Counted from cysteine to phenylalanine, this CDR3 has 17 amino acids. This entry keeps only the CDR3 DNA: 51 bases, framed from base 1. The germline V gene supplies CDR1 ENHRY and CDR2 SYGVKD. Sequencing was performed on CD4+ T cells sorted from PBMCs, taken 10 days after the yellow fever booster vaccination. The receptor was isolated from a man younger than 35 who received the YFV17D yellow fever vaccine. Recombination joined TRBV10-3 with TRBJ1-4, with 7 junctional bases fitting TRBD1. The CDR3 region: CAISADRPVSTNEKLFF. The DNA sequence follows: TGTGCCATCAGTGCGGACAGGCCGGTCAGTACTAATGAAAAACTGTTTTTT.